This entry describes one TCR beta chain. The antigen remains unidentified. The germline V and J ends were trimmed by 5 bases and 1 base, with 14 bases remaining between them. CDR3 length: 15 residues. CDR1 and CDR2 from the germline V gene are SGHTA and FQGNSA. This sample was taken from a study of vaccination and CD4 T cells after COVID-19. Treatment meaning: approximately 11-day PBMC culture with coronavirus spike peptide pools or control peptides (ViraFEST assay). Oncomine TCR Beta short-read sequencing was applied to DNA from cultured CD4+ T cells. TCRdb reprocessed the PCR reads with MiXCR, giving one entry per CDR3 protein. The sample lists under 20,000 distinct CDR3 sequences, roughly three fifths seen once, with about 7.4% in the top ten.

This chain joins TRBV7-2 and TRBJ2-5, with D possibly being TRBD2 (5 bases). The TCR originated in a human donor who had recovered from COVID-19. Sequences were obtained from CD4+ T cells from blood, cultured in vitro. DNA for the CDR3: TGTGCCAGCAGCCGCGCTCGGGGATTCCAAGAGACCCAGTACTTC. It encodes CASSRARGFQETQYF.